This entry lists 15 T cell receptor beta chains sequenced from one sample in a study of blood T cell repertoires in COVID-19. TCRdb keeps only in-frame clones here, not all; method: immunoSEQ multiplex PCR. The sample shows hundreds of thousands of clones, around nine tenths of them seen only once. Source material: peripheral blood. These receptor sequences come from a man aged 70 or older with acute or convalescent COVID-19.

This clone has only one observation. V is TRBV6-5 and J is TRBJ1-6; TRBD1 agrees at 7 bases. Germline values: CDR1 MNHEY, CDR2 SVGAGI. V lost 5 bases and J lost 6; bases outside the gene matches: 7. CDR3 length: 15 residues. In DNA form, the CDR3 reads TGTGCCAGCAGTCCCCCGGGACAGCTTAATTCACCCCTCCACTTT. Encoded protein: CASSPPGQLNSPLHF.

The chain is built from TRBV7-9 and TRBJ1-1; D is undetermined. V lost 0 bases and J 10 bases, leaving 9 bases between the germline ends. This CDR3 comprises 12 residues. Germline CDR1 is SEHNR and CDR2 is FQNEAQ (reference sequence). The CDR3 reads CASSLAVGGAFF. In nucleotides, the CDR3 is TGTGCCAGCAGCTTAGCGGTCGGAGGAGCTTTCTTT.

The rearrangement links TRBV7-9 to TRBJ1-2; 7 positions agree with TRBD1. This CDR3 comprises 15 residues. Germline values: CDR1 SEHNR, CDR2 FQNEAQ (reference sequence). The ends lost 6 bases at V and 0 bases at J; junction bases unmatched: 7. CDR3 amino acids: CASRPGGTANYGYTF. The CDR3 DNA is TGTGCCAGCAGGCCGGGGGGGACAGCTAACTATGGCTACACCTTC.

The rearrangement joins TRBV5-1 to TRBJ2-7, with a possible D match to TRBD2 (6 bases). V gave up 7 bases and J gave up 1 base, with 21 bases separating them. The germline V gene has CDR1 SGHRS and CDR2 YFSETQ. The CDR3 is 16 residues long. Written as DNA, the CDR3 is TGCGCCAGCGCCCTCCAGGGCGGGGTTAGTTCCTACGAGCAGTACTTC. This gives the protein CASALQGGVSSYEQYF.

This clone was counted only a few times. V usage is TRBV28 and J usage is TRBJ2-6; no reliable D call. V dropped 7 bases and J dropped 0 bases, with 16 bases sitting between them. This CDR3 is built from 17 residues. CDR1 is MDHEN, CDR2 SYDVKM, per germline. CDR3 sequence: CASTPRPRLSGANVLTF. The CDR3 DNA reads TGTGCCAGCACTCCTCGACCGAGACTCTCTGGGGCCAACGTCCTGACTTTC.

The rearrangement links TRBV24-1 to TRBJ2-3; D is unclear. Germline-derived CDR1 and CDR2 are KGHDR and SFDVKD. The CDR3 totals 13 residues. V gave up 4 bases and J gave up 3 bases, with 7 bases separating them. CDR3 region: CATSDQLTDTQYF. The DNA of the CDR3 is TGTGCCACCAGTGACCAACTAACAGATACGCAGTATTTT.

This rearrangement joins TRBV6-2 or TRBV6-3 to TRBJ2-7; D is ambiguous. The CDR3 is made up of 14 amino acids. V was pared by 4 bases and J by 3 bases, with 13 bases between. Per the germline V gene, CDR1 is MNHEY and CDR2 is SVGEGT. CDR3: CASSSHYLNYEQYF. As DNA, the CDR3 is TGTGCCAGCAGTTCCCACTACTTGAACTACGAGCAGTACTTC.

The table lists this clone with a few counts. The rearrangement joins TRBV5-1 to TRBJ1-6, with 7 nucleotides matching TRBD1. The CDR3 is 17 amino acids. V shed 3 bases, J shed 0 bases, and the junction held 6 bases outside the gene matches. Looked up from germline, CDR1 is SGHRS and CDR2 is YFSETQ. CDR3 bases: TGCGCCAGCAGCTCCGGGACAGTAAGCTCCTATAATTCACCCCTCCACTTT. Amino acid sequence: CASSSGTVSSYNSPLHF.

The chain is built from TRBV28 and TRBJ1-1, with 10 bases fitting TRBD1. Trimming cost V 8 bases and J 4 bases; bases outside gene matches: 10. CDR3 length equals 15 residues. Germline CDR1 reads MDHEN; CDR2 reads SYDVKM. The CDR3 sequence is CASGRQGAFPTEAFF. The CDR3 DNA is TGTGCCAGCGGCAGACAGGGGGCCTTTCCCACTGAAGCTTTCTTT.

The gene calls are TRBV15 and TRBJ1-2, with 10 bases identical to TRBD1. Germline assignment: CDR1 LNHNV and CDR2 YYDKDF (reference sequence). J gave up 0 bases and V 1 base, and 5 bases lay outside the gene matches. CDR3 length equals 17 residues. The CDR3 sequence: CATSRGGTGETNYGYTF. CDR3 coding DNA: TGTGCCACCAGCAGAGGGGGGACAGGGGAAACTAACTATGGCTACACCTTC.

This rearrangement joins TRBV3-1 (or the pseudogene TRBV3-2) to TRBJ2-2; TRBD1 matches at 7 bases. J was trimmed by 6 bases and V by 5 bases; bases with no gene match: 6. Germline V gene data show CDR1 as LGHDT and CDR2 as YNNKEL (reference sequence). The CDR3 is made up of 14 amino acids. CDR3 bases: TGTGCCAGCAGCAGTACAGGGGCAGCCGGGGAGCTGTTTTTT. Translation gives CASSSTGAAGELFF.

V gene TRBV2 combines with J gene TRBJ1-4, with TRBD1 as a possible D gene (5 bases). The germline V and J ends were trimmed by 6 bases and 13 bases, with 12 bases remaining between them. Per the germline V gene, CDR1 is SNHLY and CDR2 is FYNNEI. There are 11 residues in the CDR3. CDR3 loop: CASRAGPGLFF. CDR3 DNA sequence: TGTGCCAGCAGGGCAGGGCCGGGACTGTTTTTT.

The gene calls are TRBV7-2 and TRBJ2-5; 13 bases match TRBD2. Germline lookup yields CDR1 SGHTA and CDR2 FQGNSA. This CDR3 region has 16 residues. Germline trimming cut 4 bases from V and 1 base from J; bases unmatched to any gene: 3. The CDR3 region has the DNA TGTGCCAGCAGCTGGACTAGCGGGGGCCCCCAAGAGACCCAGTACTTC. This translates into CASSWTSGGPQETQYF.

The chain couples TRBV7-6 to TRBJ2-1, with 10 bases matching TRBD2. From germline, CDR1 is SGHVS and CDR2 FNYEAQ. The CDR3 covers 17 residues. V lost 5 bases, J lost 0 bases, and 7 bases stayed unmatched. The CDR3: CASSPGTSANSYNEQFF. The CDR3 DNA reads TGTGCCAGCAGCCCAGGGACTAGCGCAAACTCCTACAATGAGCAGTTCTTC.

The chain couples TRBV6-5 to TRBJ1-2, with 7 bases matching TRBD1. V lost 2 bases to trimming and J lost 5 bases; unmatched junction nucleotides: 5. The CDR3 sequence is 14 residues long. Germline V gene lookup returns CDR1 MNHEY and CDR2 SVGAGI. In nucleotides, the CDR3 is TGTGCCAGCAGTTACGGAGGGACAGTATATGGCTACACCTTC. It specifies CASSYGGTVYGYTF.